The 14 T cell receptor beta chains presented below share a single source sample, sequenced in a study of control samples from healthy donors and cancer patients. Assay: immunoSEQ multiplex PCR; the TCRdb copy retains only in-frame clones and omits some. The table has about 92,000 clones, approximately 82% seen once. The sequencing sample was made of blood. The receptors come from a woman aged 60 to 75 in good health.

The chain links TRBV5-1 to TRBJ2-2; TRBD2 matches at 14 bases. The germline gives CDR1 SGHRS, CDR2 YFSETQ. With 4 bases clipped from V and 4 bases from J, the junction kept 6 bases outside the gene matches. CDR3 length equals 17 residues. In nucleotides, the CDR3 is TGCGCCAGCAGCGGGGGACTAGCGGGAGCGGTCACCGGGGAGCTGTTTTTT. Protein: CASSGGLAGAVTGELFF.

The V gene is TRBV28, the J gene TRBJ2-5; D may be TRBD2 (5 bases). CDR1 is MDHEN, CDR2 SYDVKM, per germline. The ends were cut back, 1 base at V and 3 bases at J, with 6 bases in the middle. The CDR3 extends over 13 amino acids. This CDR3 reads CASSLSGKETQYF. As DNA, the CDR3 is TGTGCCAGCAGTTTATCCGGGAAAGAGACCCAGTACTTC.

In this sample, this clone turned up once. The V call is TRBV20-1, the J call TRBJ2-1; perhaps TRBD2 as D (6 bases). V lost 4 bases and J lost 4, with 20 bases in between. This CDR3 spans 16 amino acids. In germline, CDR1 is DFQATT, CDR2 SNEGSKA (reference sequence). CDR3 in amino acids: CSANEFGGEGYNEQFF. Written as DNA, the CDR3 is TGCAGTGCTAATGAATTCGGGGGAGAGGGGTACAATGAGCAGTTCTTC.

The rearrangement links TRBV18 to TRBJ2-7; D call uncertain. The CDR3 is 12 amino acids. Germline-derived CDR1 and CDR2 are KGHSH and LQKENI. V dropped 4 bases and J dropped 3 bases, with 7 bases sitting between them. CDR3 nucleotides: TGTGCCAGCTCACTCAGAGGCTACGAGCAGTACTTC. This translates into CASSLRGYEQYF.

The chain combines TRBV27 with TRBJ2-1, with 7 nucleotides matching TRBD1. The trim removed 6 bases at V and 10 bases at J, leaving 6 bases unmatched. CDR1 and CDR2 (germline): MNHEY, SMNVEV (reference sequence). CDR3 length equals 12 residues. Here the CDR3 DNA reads TGTGCCAGCAGCCACAGGGGTGGCGAGCAGTTCTTC. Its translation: CASSHRGGEQFF.

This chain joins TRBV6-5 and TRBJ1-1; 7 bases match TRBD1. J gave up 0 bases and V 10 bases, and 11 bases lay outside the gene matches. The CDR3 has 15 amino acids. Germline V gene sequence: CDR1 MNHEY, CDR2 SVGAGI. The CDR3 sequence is CATRQGRTLNTEAFF. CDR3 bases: TGTGCCACCAGACAGGGTCGAACGTTGAACACTGAAGCTTTCTTT.

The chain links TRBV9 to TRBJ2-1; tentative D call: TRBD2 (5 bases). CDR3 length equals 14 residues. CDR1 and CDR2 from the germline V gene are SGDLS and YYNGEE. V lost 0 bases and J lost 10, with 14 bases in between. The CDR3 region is CASSVVDRGQEQFF. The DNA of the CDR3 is TGTGCCAGCAGCGTAGTTGACCGGGGTCAAGAGCAGTTCTTC.

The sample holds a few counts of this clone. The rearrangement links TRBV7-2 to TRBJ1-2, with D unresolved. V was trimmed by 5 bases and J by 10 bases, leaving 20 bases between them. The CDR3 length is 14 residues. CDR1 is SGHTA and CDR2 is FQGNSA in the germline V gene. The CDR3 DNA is TGTGCCAGCAGCCTAGGAGGTTTTCGACAAGACTACACCTTC. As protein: CASSLGGFRQDYTF. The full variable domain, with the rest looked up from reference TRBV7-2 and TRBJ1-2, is GAGVSQSPSNKVTEKGKDVELRCDPISGHTALYWYRQSLGQGLEFLIYFQGNSAPDKSGLPSDRFSAERTGGSVSTLTIQRTQQEDSAVYLCASSLGGFRQDYTFGSGTRLTVV.

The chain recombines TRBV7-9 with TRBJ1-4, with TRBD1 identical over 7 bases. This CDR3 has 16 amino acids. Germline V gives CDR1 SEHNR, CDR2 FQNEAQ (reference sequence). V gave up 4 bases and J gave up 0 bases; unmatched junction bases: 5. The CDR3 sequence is CASSSNRGATNEKLFF. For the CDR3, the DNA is TGTGCCAGCAGCTCGAACAGGGGCGCAACTAATGAAAAACTGTTTTTT.

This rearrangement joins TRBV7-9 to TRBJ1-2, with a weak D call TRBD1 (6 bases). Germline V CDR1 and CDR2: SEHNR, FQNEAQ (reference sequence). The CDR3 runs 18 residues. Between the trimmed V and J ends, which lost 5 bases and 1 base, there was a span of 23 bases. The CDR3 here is CASSVRQAAHSLNYGYTF. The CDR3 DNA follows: TGTGCCAGCAGCGTACGACAGGCCGCACACTCACTTAACTATGGCTACACCTTC.

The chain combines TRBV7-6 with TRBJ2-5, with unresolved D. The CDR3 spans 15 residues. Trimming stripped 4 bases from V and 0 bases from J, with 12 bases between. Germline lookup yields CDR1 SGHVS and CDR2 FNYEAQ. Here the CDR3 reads CASSSSTAYQETQYF. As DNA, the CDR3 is TGTGCCAGCAGCTCATCGACCGCGTACCAAGAGACCCAGTACTTC.

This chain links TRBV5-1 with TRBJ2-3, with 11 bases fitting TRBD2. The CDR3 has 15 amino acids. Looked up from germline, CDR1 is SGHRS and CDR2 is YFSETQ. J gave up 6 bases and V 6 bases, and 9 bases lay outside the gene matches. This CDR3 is CASTLAGGRGDTQYF. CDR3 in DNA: TGCGCCAGCACGCTAGCGGGGGGACGTGGGGATACGCAGTATTTT.

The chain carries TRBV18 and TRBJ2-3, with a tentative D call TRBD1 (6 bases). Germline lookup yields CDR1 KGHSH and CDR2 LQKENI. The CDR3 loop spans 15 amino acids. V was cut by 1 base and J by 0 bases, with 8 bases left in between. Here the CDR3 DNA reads TGTGCCAGCTCACCACGGGACACTAGCACAGATACGCAGTATTTT. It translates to CASSPRDTSTDTQYF.

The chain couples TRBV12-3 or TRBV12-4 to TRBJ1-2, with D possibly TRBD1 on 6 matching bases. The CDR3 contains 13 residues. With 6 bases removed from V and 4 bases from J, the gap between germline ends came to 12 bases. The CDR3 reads CASRIRGRYGYTF. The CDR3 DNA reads TGTGCCAGCAGAATCAGGGGACGCTATGGCTACACCTTC.